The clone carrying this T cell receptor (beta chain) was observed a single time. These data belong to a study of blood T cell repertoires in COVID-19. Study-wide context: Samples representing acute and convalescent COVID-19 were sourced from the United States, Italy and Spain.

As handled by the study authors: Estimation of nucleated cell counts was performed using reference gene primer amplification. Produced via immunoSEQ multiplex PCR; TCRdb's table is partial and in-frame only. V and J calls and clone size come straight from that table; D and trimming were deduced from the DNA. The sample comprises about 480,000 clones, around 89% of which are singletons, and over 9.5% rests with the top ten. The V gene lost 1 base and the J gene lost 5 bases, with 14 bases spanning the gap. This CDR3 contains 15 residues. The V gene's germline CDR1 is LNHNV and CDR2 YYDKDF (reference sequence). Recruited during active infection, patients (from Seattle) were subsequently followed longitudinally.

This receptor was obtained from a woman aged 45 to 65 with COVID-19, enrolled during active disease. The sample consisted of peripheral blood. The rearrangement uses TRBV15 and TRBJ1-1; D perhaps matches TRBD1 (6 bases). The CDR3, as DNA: TGTGCCACCAGCAGAGGGGGAGGGGGGCGAACTGAAGCTTTCTTT. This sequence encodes CATSRGGGGRTEAFF.